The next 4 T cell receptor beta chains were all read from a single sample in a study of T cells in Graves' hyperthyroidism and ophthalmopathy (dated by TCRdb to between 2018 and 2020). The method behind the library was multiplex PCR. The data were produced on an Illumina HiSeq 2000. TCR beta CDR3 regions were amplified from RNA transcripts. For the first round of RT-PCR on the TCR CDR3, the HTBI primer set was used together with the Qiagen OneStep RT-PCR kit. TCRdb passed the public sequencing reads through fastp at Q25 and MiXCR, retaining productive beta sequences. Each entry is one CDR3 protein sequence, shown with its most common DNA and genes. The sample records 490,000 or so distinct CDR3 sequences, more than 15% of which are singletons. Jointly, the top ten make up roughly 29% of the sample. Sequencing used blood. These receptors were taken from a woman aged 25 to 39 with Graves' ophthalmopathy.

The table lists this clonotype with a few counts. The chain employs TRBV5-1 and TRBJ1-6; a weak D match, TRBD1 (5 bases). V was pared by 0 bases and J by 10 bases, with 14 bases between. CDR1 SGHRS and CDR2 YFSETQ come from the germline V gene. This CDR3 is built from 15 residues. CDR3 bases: TGCGCCAGCAGCTTGGCCTTCAGGGACGGATCACCCCTCCACTTT. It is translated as CASSLAFRDGSPLHF.

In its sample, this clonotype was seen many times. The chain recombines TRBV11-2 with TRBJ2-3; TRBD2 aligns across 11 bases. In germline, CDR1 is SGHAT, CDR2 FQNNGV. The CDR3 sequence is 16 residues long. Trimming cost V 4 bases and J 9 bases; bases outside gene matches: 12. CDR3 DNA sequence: TGTGCCAGCAGCTCCCCCAGACTAGCGGGAAGGGAGACGCAGTATTTT. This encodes CASSSPRLAGRETQYF.

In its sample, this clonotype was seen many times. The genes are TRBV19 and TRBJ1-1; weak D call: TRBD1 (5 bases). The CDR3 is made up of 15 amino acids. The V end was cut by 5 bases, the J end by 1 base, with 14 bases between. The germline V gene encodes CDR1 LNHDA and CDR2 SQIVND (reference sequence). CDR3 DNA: TGTGCCAGTAGTGTGAAGGGGAGTGGGAACACTGAAGCTTTCTTT. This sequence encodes CASSVKGSGNTEAFF.

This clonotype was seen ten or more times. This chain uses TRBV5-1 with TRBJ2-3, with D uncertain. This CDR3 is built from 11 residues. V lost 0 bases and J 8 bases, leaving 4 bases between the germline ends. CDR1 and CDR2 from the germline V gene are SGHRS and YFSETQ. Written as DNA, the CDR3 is TGCGCCAGCAGCTTGGGGAGTACGCAGTATTTT. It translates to CASSLGSTQYF.